This entry is about one TCR beta chain. It lacks a known antigen. No qualities accompany the bases; no much larger clone lies one base away. The sample is drawn from a study of cytomegalovirus exposure and HLA in healthy donors (dated by TCRdb to about 2017). In the study overall: In an earlier analysis of approximately 640 of the donors, 276 Gb of sequence data and some 120 million unique TCR beta sequences from about 179 million T cells were reported. An early release that covered roughly 600 HLA-typed donors contained around 300 gigabases of sequencing data and tens of millions of unique TCR sequences. The genetic ancestry cluster associated with self-reported Caucasian donors included 80% to 90% of the roughly 400 genotyped donors. The study aimed to test whether signatures of past pathogen exposure could be identified by cataloging public T cell receptors. The study profiled the T cell repertoires of some 610 subjects by immunosequencing and related them to cytomegalovirus serostatus. Besides the first cohort of hundreds of subjects, a separate validation cohort made up of 120 different subjects was used. To predict cytomegalovirus infection status, the study brought together high-throughput TCR immunosequencing, statistical association of individual TCRs with disease status, and machine learning. A later analysis re-analyzed previously published TCR beta repertoires from approximately 670 donors and added high-resolution HLA genotyping to study TCR occurrence patterns. Rather than drawing on any new phenotypic data, the later analysis identified candidate immune exposures from TCR beta sequences and the way those sequences occurred across donors. An earlier analysis of about 600 of the donors used high-throughput TCR beta sequencing to judge whether each TCR beta V gene segment behaved as functional or pseudogenic. Donor age, sex, ethnicity and CMV serostatus were compiled together with the repertoire data. In a later genetic analysis, genome-wide SNP genotypes for about three fifths of the roughly 670 donors were used, and that subset was treated as a discovery cohort. Every discovery cohort repertoire had been produced on one sequencing platform. Class I and class II HLA loci were covered by the typing at four-digit resolution. The number of typed donors differed by locus: roughly 620-630 for A, B, C, DRB1 and DQB1; some 500 for DQA1; 606 for DPA1; and some 430 for DPB1. Because of strong linkage in the cohort, roughly five DR-DQ haplotypes were treated as single units for association and clustering. Among about 400 genotyped donors of the cohort, an average of around 250,000 unique TCR beta nucleotide sequences was sequenced per donor, of which about 19% were non-productive.

The library was prepared using the immunoSEQ multiplex PCR assay. For the multiplex PCR, a mixture combining 60 forward primers for TCR Vbeta segments and 13 reverse primers for TCR Jbeta segments was used. A multiplex PCR assay on genomic DNA amplified the CDR3 region of rearranged TCR beta genes. Amplified TCR beta libraries were sequenced as 87-base-pair reads on the Illumina HiSeq System. Per the source publication's procedure: A later analysis counted approximately 76 million unique TCR beta chains across the 666 repertoires, and 10 million to 11 million of these chains were shared by at least two donors. Raw reads were error-corrected and collapsed into unique sequences by a nearest-neighbor algorithm in which closely related sequences were merged to remove PCR and sequencing errors. V, D and J gene segments were assigned by aligning CDR3 sequences to IMGT reference sequences. For a sequence to be retained, at least a six-nucleotide match to both a V gene segment and a J gene segment was required. Rearrangements were classified as productive when the CDR3 lacked stop codons and remained in frame with V and J, and all other rearrangements were classified as non-productive. CDR3 was defined according to IMGT convention as the region running from the second conserved V-encoded cysteine to the conserved J-encoded phenylalanine. Sequences without an unambiguous match to a single V gene segment were excluded from the earlier analysis of over 500 of the donors. An earlier analysis of 587 of the donors called V segments functional above 56.7% productive rearrangements and segregating when the between-donor standard deviation exceeded 5%. A statistical classification framework was developed to diagnose cytomegalovirus status using the catalog of TCR beta chain sequences. In a later analysis, TCR nucleotide sequences were compared against IMGT/GENE-DB human TR gene sequences so that V and J genes could be assigned. A later analysis assigned CDR3 sequences and most-parsimonious VDJ recombination scenarios with the TCRdist pipeline. In a later analysis, every TCR beta chain was defined by the combination of its CDR3 amino acid sequence and its V-gene family, and reads without a unique V-gene family were dropped. As a way to deal with suspected cross-contamination and a sequencing artifact, a later analysis dropped roughly 620 nucleotide sequences that were highly shared and had low generation probability. In a later analysis, a clonal expansion index was calculated for each public chain from normalized within-repertoire ranks of inferred template counts. Generation probabilities in a later analysis came from a VDJ recombination model fitted to out-of-frame rearrangements, and those results were checked against IGoR. Hypergeometric tests were used in a later analysis to score TCR-TCR, TCR-HLA and TCR-CMV co-occurrence, with a repertoire-size bias correction applied to the TCR pairs. To estimate false discovery rates, a later analysis permuted the HLA or CMV assignments 20 times. In a later analysis, co-occurring TCRs were grouped using DBSCAN, and TCRdist sequence similarity was added for clustering within HLA-allele-positive subsets. Repertoires with fewer than 30,000 or more than 120,000 public chains, plus five repertoires with anomalous nucleotide sharing, were excluded from co-occurrence clustering. TCRdb obtained this table from immuneACCESS and retained in-frame rearrangements with V and J assigned. These tables miss some clones; where compared with another copy, unresolved V genes account for less than half of the shortfall, and the remainder is unexplained. D and trimming come from the DNA, and the V and J calls and clone size come from that table. The sample profile shows under 200,000 clones; roughly four fifths of them were found once. 0.95% to 1% of the sample comes from the top ten.

Overall results and qualifications from the work: The sequencing pipeline was judged likely to have produced a cluster of highly shared sequence variants as a technical artifact. When HLA alleles, especially DR and DQ, strongly co-occurred, TCR associations were difficult to assign to individual alleles. In a later analysis, HLA-associated TCR beta chains were found to be more clonally expanded and to have lower generation probabilities than equally common non-associated chains. Some IMGT-functional V segments, including TRBV6-2 and TRBV6-3, could not be distinguished by the 87-base-pair reads and were therefore excluded. A further reported finding was that TCR beta sequences accurately predicted the HLA-A and HLA-B alleles for most subjects in the first cohort. A later genetic analysis reported fewer N-insertions in productive TCRs among donors in an Asian-associated ancestry cluster than the approximately 670-donor mean. In a later analysis, most CMV-associated TCR beta chains were found to appear HLA-restricted, with HLA associations seemingly driven largely by CMV exposure. Correlated functional status among segregating V segments might be attributable to linkage disequilibrium, but an unknown experimental factor could not be ruled out. At a false discovery rate of 0.05, a later analysis linked 16,951 TCR beta sequences to specific HLA alleles. Immune exposure information for the cohort was limited to CMV serostatus. In both the original and validation cohorts, the classifier was reported to diagnose cytomegalovirus status with high specificity and sensitivity. Across donors, most TCR sequences were observed very rarely, whereas some public TCRs were present in many individuals. The study listed 164 TCR beta chains as associated with cytomegalovirus. Roughly uniform sequencing depth across donors was assumed in presence/absence analyses, although this assumption may not hold. The earlier analysis of 587 of the donors excluded some 15 rarely observed V segments, including chromosome 9 orphons, because counts were too low. A later analysis found that TCR association rates varied across HLA loci, with DRB1 alleles showing the most associated TCRs and HLA-C alleles the fewest. In vitro tests confirmed that a few of the cytomegalovirus-associated TCR beta chains recognize cytomegalovirus antigens. In a later analysis, several top co-occurrence clusters were reported to appear linked to parvovirus B19, influenza, CMV and Epstein-Barr virus. In a later genetic analysis, a missense DCLRE1C variant was associated with V-gene and J-gene trimming of TCR beta chains, and the association was replicated in an independent cohort. Only TCR beta chains were sequenced in this cohort, and the absence of alpha or paired-chain data limited detectable features. Because HLA typing was unavailable for some donors at each locus, only the typed subset was used in association tests. Broadly in line with IMGT annotations, most TCR beta V segments showed up in productive rearrangements about 87% or about 30% of the time in an earlier analysis of a few hundred of the donors. It was suggested by the authors that the approach could potentially be generalized to other disease states and immunological phenotypes.

The cohort comprised approximately 700 healthy bone marrow donors. At the time of sampling, every cohort member was nominally healthy, though immune exposures that went unrecorded were likely present. The donor tested CMV seropositive and was one of the 289 seropositive cohort members. Every donor gave a peripheral blood sample, and the peripheral blood mononuclear cells from that sample were used for TCR beta sequencing. The Qiagen DNeasy Blood Extraction Kit was used to extract genomic DNA from the blood cell samples. After removal of 4 bases from V and 4 bases from J, the junction retains 3 bases not matched to a gene. CDR1 SQVTM and CDR2 ANQGSEA were looked up in the germline V gene. From the cysteine up to the phenylalanine, the CDR3 has a length of 12 residues. Left in the record is the CDR3 DNA by itself, 36 bases read in frame from the first base.

The V gene is TRBV29-1 and the J gene is TRBJ2-5, with 7 middle bases fitting TRBD1. This receptor was identified in a girl aged 2 to 9 in good health and CMV-seropositive. Material: PBMCs. The DNA sequence is as follows: TGCAGCGTTGGGGACAGCCTAGAGACCCAGTACTTC. It is translated as CSVGDSLETQYF.